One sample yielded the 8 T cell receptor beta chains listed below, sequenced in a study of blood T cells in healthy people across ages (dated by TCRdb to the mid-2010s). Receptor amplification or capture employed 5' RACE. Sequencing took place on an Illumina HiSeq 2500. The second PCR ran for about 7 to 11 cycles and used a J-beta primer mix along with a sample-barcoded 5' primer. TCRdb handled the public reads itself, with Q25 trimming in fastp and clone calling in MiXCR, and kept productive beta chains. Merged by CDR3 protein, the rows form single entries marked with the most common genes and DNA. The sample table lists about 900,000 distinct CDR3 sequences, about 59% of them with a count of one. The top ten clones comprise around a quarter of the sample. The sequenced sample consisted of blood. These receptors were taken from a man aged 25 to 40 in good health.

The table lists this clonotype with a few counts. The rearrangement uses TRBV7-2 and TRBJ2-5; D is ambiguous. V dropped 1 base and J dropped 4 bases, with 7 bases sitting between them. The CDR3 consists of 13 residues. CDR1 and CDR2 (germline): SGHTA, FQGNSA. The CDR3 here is CASSLELRETQYF. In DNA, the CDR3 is TGTGCCAGCAGCTTAGAGCTTAGAGAGACCCAGTACTTC.

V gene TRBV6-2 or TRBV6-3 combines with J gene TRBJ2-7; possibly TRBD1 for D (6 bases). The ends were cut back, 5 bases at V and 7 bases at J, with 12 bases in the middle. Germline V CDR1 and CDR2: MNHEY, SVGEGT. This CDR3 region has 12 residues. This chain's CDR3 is CASSGRGREQYF. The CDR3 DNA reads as TGTGCCAGCAGTGGCAGGGGACGAGAGCAGTACTTC.

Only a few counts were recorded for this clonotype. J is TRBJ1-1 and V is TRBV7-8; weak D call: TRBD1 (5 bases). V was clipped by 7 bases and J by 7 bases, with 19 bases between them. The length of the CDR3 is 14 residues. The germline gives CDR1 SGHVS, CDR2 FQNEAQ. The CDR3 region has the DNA TGTGCCAGCACCCTTGCGCCTTTACAGGATGAAGCTTTCTTT. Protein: CASTLAPLQDEAFF. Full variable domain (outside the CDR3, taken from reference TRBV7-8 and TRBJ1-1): GAGVSQSPRYKVAKRGQDVALRCDPISGHVSLFWYQQALGQGPEFLTYFQNEAQLDKSGLPSDRFFAERPEGSVSTLKIQRTQQEDSAVYLCASTLAPLQDEAFFGQGTRLTVV.

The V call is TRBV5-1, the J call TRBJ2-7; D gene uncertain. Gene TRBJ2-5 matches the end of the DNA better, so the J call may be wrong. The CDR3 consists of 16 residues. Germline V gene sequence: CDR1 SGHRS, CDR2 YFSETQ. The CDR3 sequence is CASSKTTTVLQETQYF. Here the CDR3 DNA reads TGCGCCAGCAGCAAAACTACCACAGTCCTCCAAGAGACCCAGTACTTC.

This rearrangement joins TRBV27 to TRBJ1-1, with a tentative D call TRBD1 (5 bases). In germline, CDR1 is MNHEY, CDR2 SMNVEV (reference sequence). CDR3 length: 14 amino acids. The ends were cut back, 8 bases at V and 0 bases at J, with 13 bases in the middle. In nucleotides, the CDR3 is TGTGCCAGCTTCTCCGGGACCTTGAACACTGAAGCTTTCTTT. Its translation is CASFSGTLNTEAFF.

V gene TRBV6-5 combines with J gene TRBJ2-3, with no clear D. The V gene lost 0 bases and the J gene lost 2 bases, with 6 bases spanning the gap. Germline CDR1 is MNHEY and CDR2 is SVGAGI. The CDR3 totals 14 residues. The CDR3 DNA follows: TGTGCCAGCAGTTACTCGGGCCCCACAGATACGCAGTATTTT. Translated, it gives CASSYSGPTDTQYF.

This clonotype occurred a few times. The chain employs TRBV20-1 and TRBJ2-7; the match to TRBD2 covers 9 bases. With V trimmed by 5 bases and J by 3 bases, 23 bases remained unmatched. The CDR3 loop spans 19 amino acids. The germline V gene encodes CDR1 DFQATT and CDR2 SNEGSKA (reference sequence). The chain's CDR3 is CSAEPSLGAGGHLGYEQYF. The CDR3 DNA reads TGCAGTGCTGAGCCCTCCCTTGGAGCGGGGGGACATCTCGGCTACGAGCAGTACTTC.

The CDR3 is CASSEIRTEAFF. The CDR3 DNA is TGTGCCAGCAGCGAAATCAGAACTGAAGCTTTCTTT. This chain uses TRBV7-2 with TRBJ1-1; D is unresolved. Germline V gene lookup returns CDR1 SGHTA and CDR2 FQGNSA. The CDR3 sequence is 12 residues long. The V end was cut by 5 bases, the J end by 5 bases, with 9 bases between. Drawing the rest from reference TRBV7-2 and TRBJ1-1, the complete variable domain is GAGVSQSPSNKVTEKGKDVELRCDPISGHTALYWYRQSLGQGLEFLIYFQGNSAPDKSGLPSDRFSAERTGGSVSTLTIQRTQQEDSAVYLCASSEIRTEAFFGQGTRLTVV.